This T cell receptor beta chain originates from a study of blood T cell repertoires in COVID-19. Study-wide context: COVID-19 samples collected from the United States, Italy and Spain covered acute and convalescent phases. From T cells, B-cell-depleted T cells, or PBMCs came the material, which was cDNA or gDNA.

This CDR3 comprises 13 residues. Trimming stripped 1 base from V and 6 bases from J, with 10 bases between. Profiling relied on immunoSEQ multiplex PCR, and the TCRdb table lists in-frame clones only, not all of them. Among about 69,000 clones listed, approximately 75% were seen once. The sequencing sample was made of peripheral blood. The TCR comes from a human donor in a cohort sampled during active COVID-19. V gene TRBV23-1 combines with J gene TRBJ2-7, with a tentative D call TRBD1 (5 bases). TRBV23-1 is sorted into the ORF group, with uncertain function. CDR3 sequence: CASSQLDISEQYF. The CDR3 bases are TGCGCCAGCAGTCAATTGGACATTTCCGAGCAGTACTTC.